The next 15 T cell receptor beta chains were all read from a single sample in a study of T cell responses to AZD1222 COVID-19 vaccine (dated by TCRdb to the early 2020s). Library generation was performed with the immunoSEQ multiplex PCR assay. What TCRdb holds here is the immuneACCESS table cut down to in-frame rearrangements. Part of the clones is not present; checked against another copy, under half of the missing clones reflect an unresolved V gene, and the others are unexplained. The sample yields roughly 140,000 clones; 85% to 95% were counted once. The ten biggest clones cover about 1.9% of the sample. In light of the paper, this sample's time point label describes: baseline before first vaccination. The specimen comprised peripheral blood, sampled on day 0 of AZD1222 vaccination. The receptor set was obtained from an adult in good health.

The chain has TRBV19 and TRBJ1-3; the D gene is possibly TRBD1 (5 bases). Germline loops: CDR1 LNHDA, CDR2 SQIVND (reference sequence). The CDR3 is 16 residues long. V lost 0 bases to trimming and J lost 3 bases, with 12 bases between them. CDR3 residues: CASSIEGPGRGNTIYF. The CDR3 DNA reads TGTGCCAGTAGTATAGAAGGGCCAGGGCGTGGAAACACCATATATTTT.

The J gene is TRBJ2-7, the V gene TRBV27; D possibly corresponds to TRBD1 (7 bases). Trimming removed 5 bases at V and 3 bases at J, with 14 bases between. CDR1 is MNHEY and CDR2 is SMNVEV in the germline V gene (reference sequence). The CDR3 length is 14 residues. Written as DNA, the CDR3 is TGTGCCAGCAGTCTCGGAGGGGGCAACTACGAGCAGTACTTC. Its translation: CASSLGGGNYEQYF.

This chain uses TRBV6-5 with TRBJ1-6; D is perhaps TRBD1 (6 bases). V dropped 3 bases and J dropped 9 bases, with 15 bases sitting between them. This CDR3 has 15 amino acids. Germline CDR1 MNHEY, CDR2 SVGAGI. DNA for the CDR3: TGTGCCAGCAGTTATACGGGGGCGGTAGGTTCACCCCTCCACTTT. This gives the protein CASSYTGAVGSPLHF.

The genes are TRBV9 and TRBJ2-3; D unclear. V gave up 0 bases and J gave up 5 bases, with 16 bases separating them. Germline CDR1 is SGDLS and CDR2 is YYNGEE. The CDR3 has 16 amino acids. Written as DNA, the CDR3 is TGTGCCAGCAGCGTAGCCTCAGCCCCCGGTTTAGATACGCAGTATTTT. Translating it yields CASSVASAPGLDTQYF.

This clone is a singleton in its sample. J is TRBJ1-3 and V is TRBV18, with 11 bases identical to TRBD1. This CDR3 is 15 amino acids long. After removal of 5 bases from V and 3 bases from J, the junction contained 3 bases not matched to a gene. Looked up from germline, CDR1 is KGHSH and CDR2 is LQKENI. The CDR3 DNA follows: TGTGCCAGCTCAGCCGGGACAGGGGGTGGAAACACCATATATTTT. It translates to CASSAGTGGGNTIYF.

The rearrangement links TRBV7-9 to TRBJ1-5; D ambiguous. Germline-derived CDR1 and CDR2 are SEHNR and FQNEAQ (reference sequence). The CDR3 totals 14 residues. The V and J ends lost 7 bases and 1 base respectively, with 11 bases between them. The CDR3 sequence is CASNPGGSNQPQHF. The DNA of the CDR3 is TGTGCCAGCAACCCGGGTGGGAGCAATCAGCCCCAGCATTTT.

The chain is built from TRBV3-1 (or the pseudogene TRBV3-2) and TRBJ1-3; D remains ambiguous. The CDR3 sequence is 17 residues long. Germline lookup yields CDR1 LGHDT and CDR2 YNNKEL (reference sequence). V dropped 1 base and J dropped 0 bases, with 13 bases sitting between them. This CDR3 is CASSQGQMGSSGNTIYF. In DNA, the CDR3 is TGTGCCAGCAGCCAAGGGCAAATGGGGAGCTCTGGAAACACCATATATTTT.

The J gene is TRBJ2-1, the V gene TRBV27; 8 nucleotides match TRBD2. V shed 4 bases and J 6 bases; nucleotides not matched to a gene: 14. Per the germline V gene, CDR1 is MNHEY and CDR2 is SMNVEV (reference sequence). CDR3 length: 17 amino acids. The CDR3 loop reads CASSSRLAPWHSNEQFF. In DNA form, the CDR3 reads TGTGCCAGCAGTTCCCGACTAGCGCCCTGGCACTCCAATGAGCAGTTCTTC.

The chain employs TRBV27 and TRBJ1-5; no clear D gene. Trimming cost V 5 bases and J 2 bases, with 10 bases left between them. This CDR3 has 14 amino acids. Germline CDR1 is MNHEY and CDR2 is SMNVEV (reference sequence). CDR3 protein: CASSRYSGNQPQHF. CDR3 in DNA: TGTGCCAGCAGTCGTTACAGTGGCAATCAGCCCCAGCATTTT.

V and J are TRBV6-4 and TRBJ2-2; unclear D gene. This CDR3 has 14 residues. V dropped 2 bases and J dropped 4 bases, with 8 bases sitting between them. CDR1 is MRHNA, CDR2 SNTAGT, per germline. The CDR3 protein is CASSDGVSTGELFF. The CDR3 DNA reads as TGTGCCAGCAGTGACGGGGTGAGCACCGGGGAGCTGTTTTTT.

The chain has TRBV10-3 and TRBJ2-1; TRBD2 aligns across 9 bases. This CDR3 spans 15 amino acids. J was trimmed by 4 bases and V by 6 bases; bases with no gene match: 7. Germline V gene lookup returns CDR1 ENHRY and CDR2 SYGVKD. The CDR3 DNA sequence: TGTGCCATCAGCTCTAGCGGGGAGTCATACAATGAGCAGTTCTTC. Amino acid sequence: CAISSSGESYNEQFF.

This chain connects TRBV7-9 to TRBJ2-1, with TRBD2 as a possible D gene (6 bases). The CDR3 totals 15 residues. V was pared by 4 bases and J by 2 bases, with 12 bases between. In germline, CDR1 is SEHNR, CDR2 FQNEAQ (reference sequence). Here the CDR3 reads CASSSRRGTYNEQFF. The DNA of the CDR3 is TGTGCCAGCAGCTCCCGGAGGGGAACCTACAATGAGCAGTTCTTC.

The chain has TRBV5-1 and TRBJ2-7, with D maybe TRBD2 (6 bases). V lost 1 base, J lost 5 bases, and 10 bases lay in between. The CDR3 totals 13 residues. Germline-derived CDR1 and CDR2 are SGHRS and YFSETQ. DNA of the CDR3: TGCGCCAGCAGCTTGCGGGGGATCAACGAGCAGTACTTC. Protein sequence: CASSLRGINEQYF.

The J gene is TRBJ2-1, the V gene TRBV27; the match to TRBD1 covers 10 bases. CDR1 and CDR2 (germline): MNHEY, SMNVEV (reference sequence). V trimming: 4 bases; J trimming: 0 bases; junction bases outside the gene matches: 6. This CDR3 has 17 amino acids. The CDR3 sequence is CASSSTGGLLSYNEQFF. The CDR3 coding sequence is TGTGCCAGCAGTTCGACAGGGGGCCTCCTCTCCTACAATGAGCAGTTCTTC.

The chain's CDR3 is CASSLWVNEQFF. The DNA for the CDR3 is TGCGCCAGCAGTCTCTGGGTGAATGAGCAGTTCTTC. This sequence joins TRBV23-1 and TRBJ2-1; D not resolved. TRBV23-1 is flagged as an ORF with uncertain function. V was shortened by 4 bases and J by 7 bases, with 8 bases between the two germline ends. The CDR3 has 12 residues.